These 14 T cell receptor beta chains originate from one sample sequenced in a study of T cells after yellow fever vaccination. TCRdb redid the calling of the 5' RACE reads with MiXCR, one entry per CDR3 protein. The table includes approximately 250,000 distinct CDR3 sequences, approximately 6.3% detected once. The material was CD4+ T cells sorted from PBMCs, obtained on the day of the yellow fever booster vaccination. Receptors were obtained from a man younger than 45 who received the YFV17D yellow fever vaccine.

This clonotype was seen only a few times. This chain connects TRBV19 to TRBJ2-1; the D gene could be TRBD1 or TRBD2 (6 bases each). Trimming stripped 7 bases from V and 10 bases from J, with 23 bases between. The CDR3 sequence is 15 residues long. Germline CDR1 reads LNHDA; CDR2 reads SQIVND (reference sequence). CDR3 bases: TGTGCCAGTATAAGTAGGTATGGGGGGCGAGGGGAGCAGTTCTTC. It yields the protein CASISRYGGRGEQFF.

The gene calls are TRBV4-1 and TRBJ2-7; D is uncertain. CDR1 and CDR2 (germline): MGHRA, YSYEKL. Trimming took off 3 bases at V and 4 bases at J, with 10 bases between the two ends. CDR3 length: 13 residues. The DNA of the CDR3 is TGCGCCAGCAGCCAGGCTTTTGGGTACGAGCAGTACTTC. Its protein is CASSQAFGYEQYF.

This clonotype was seen many times. The rearrangement joins TRBV12-3 or TRBV12-4 to TRBJ2-7, with 8 bases fitting TRBD2. The CDR3 is 15 residues long. V lost 0 bases and J lost 6; bases outside the gene matches: 7. CDR3 protein: CASSLAALAGPEQYF. The CDR3 bases are TGTGCCAGCAGTTTAGCAGCCCTAGCGGGCCCCGAGCAGTACTTC.

This clonotype was seen at least ten times. This rearrangement joins TRBV5-1 to TRBJ2-1, with D perhaps matching TRBD2 (5 bases). Germline values: CDR1 SGHRS, CDR2 YFSETQ. This CDR3 is 18 amino acids long. V lost 4 bases to trimming and J lost 4 bases, with 24 bases between them. CDR3 coding DNA: TGCGCCAGCAGCGGCATGGGCACCGACCTAGCCTCATACAATGAGCAGTTCTTC. Residues: CASSGMGTDLASYNEQFF.

The sample holds a few counts of this clonotype. The rearrangement links TRBV5-4 to TRBJ2-5; no reliable D call. This CDR3 is built from 14 residues. Trimming pared 2 bases from V and 2 bases from J, leaving 10 bases between. Germline V gives CDR1 SGHNT, CDR2 YYREEE (reference sequence). The CDR3 DNA reads as TGTGCCAGCAGCTTCTTTGATGGGCAAGAGACCCAGTACTTC. This encodes CASSFFDGQETQYF.

There are a few counts of this clonotype. The rearrangement joins TRBV9 to TRBJ1-2, with 7 bases aligning to TRBD1. Germline V gives CDR1 SGDLS, CDR2 YYNGEE. V was pared by 3 bases and J by 6 bases, with 8 bases of the junction left unmatched. The CDR3 is 14 amino acids. In nucleotides, the CDR3 is TGTGCCAGCAGCGGAGCAGGAGGGGGCGATGGCTACACCTTC. Amino acids: CASSGAGGGDGYTF.

In this sample, this clonotype turned up many times. For the CDR3, the DNA is TGTGCCACCAGTGATTTGGAGAGGCCGTACGAGCAGTACTTC. Protein product: CATSDLERPYEQYF. This sequence joins TRBV24-1 and TRBJ2-7; D is unclear. Trimming stripped 0 bases from V and 4 bases from J, with 9 bases between. This CDR3 contains 14 residues. Germline V gene lookup returns CDR1 KGHDR and CDR2 SFDVKD.

This clonotype was seen repeatedly, ten times or more. This chain connects TRBV19 to TRBJ2-1, with D possibly being TRBD2 (7 bases). Germline values: CDR1 LNHDA, CDR2 SQIVND (reference sequence). V was pared by 7 bases and J by 5 bases, with 24 bases between. This CDR3 is 17 amino acids long. CDR3 DNA: TGTGCCAGTACCAGGGGAATGACTAGCAGTCATCACAATGAGCAGTTCTTC. This translates into CASTRGMTSSHHNEQFF.

This chain joins TRBV9 and TRBJ2-1, with D hard to call. In germline, CDR1 is SGDLS, CDR2 YYNGEE. The germline V and J ends were trimmed by 0 bases and 4 bases, with 11 bases remaining between them. The CDR3 is 15 residues long. CDR3 nucleotides: TGTGCCAGCAGCGTAGGACAAAACATTTACAATGAGCAGTTCTTC. Encoded protein: CASSVGQNIYNEQFF.

The V call is TRBV4-3, the J call TRBJ2-1, with TRBD2 matching over 15 bases. Trimming at V came to 4 bases and at J to 4 bases, leaving 5 bases not matched to a gene. Germline V gives CDR1 LGHNA, CDR2 YSLEER. The CDR3 totals 17 residues. The CDR3 region has the DNA TGCGCCAGCAGCCCACGGACTAGCGGGAGGGAGTACAATGAGCAGTTCTTC. This translates into CASSPRTSGREYNEQFF.

This clonotype was counted a few times. The chain has TRBV7-8 and TRBJ2-2; 8 bases are a match to TRBD2. This CDR3 has 17 residues. The ends lost 5 bases at V and 4 bases at J; junction bases unmatched: 12. From germline, CDR1 is SGHVS and CDR2 FQNEAQ. CDR3 region: CASSPGPGLDSTGELFF. The CDR3 nucleotides read TGTGCCAGCAGCCCCGGGCCGGGACTAGATTCCACCGGGGAGCTGTTTTTT. Supplemented by reference TRBV7-8 and TRBJ2-2, the full variable domain reads GAGVSQSPRYKVAKRGQDVALRCDPISGHVSLFWYQQALGQGPEFLTYFQNEAQLDKSGLPSDRFFAERPEGSVSTLKIQRTQQEDSAVYLCASSPGPGLDSTGELFFGEGSRLTVL.

This clonotype was counted ten times or more. This chain links TRBV5-6 with TRBJ2-3; TRBD2 is a possible D gene (5 bases). Deletions cut 8 bases from V and 5 bases from J, with 21 bases between. From germline, CDR1 is SGHDT and CDR2 YYEEEE. There are 15 residues in the CDR3. CDR3 residues: CARSRWADYEDTQYF. In DNA, the CDR3 is TGTGCCAGGAGCCGTTGGGCAGACTATGAAGATACGCAGTATTTT.

The genes are TRBV30 and TRBJ1-1; TRBD1 might be the D (5 bases). This CDR3 comprises 14 residues. Germline V lookup: CDR1 GTSNPN, CDR2 SVGIG (reference sequence). Deletions cut 1 base from V and 5 bases from J, with 14 bases between. CDR3 region: CAWSGFRGVTEAFF. In DNA, the CDR3 is TGTGCCTGGAGTGGTTTCCGGGGGGTGACTGAAGCTTTCTTT.

The chain combines TRBV9 with TRBJ2-1; 10 positions match TRBD1. Losses at the gene ends were 4 bases for V and 1 base for J; bases not matched to a gene: 17. Germline CDR1 is SGDLS and CDR2 is YYNGEE. The CDR3 runs 20 residues. The CDR3 loop reads CASSTPGQGNVRGSYNEQFF. CDR3 DNA: TGTGCCAGCAGCACGCCGGGACAGGGGAACGTGCGGGGATCCTACAATGAGCAGTTCTTC.